A selection of T cell receptor beta chains follows, all from one sample in a study of blood T cell repertoires in COVID-19. Using immunoSEQ multiplex PCR, the repertoire was profiled, and TCRdb retains in-frame clones only, with some absent. The sample contains tens of thousands of clones, about 85% of which appear only once. Source material: peripheral blood. The receptors come from a human donor in a cohort sampled during active COVID-19. CDR3s include the opening cysteine and the closing phenylalanine or tryptophan. A D gene is named only where the DNA matches it firmly. The size of a clone is reported for some rows only, either as once, few or many, or as a class for expanded clones.

clone_size: once; v_call: TRBV12-3/TRBV12-4; j_call: TRBJ2-3; d_call: TRBD2; cdr3_nt: TGTGCCAGCAGCCCCATTAGGGAGGGTACGCAGTATTTT; cdr3_aa: CASSPIREGTQYF
clone_size: .; v_call: TRBV6-5; j_call: TRBJ1-3; d_call: .; cdr3_nt: TGTGCCAGCAGTTCCGCGGGGGGTCTAAGGAGCGATTTT; cdr3_aa: CASSSAGGLRSDF
clone_size: .; v_call: TRBV6-5; j_call: TRBJ1-1; d_call: .; cdr3_nt: TGTGCCAGCAGTTTTCGGACCAGGGGAACTGAAGCTTTCTTT; cdr3_aa: CASSFRTRGTEAFF
clone_size: .; v_call: TRBV30; j_call: TRBJ1-2; d_call: .; cdr3_nt: TGTGCCTGGAGTTCTCGGTCCTATGGCTACACCTTC; cdr3_aa: CAWSSRSYGYTF
clone_size: .; v_call: TRBV5-1; j_call: TRBJ2-1; d_call: .; cdr3_nt: TGCGCCAGCAGCTTGGAGGCGGCGCAGTTCTTC; cdr3_aa: CASSLEAAQFF
clone_size: .; v_call: TRBV5-1; j_call: TRBJ1-2; d_call: TRBD1; cdr3_nt: TGCGCCAGCAGTCAGGGGGGTCGAAATGATGGCTACACCTTC; cdr3_aa: CASSQGGRNDGYTF
clone_size: .; v_call: TRBV12-3/TRBV12-4; j_call: TRBJ1-1; d_call: TRBD1; cdr3_nt: TGTGCCAGCAGTTGGACAGGGACCACTGAAGCTTTCTTT; cdr3_aa: CASSWTGTTEAFF
clone_size: .; v_call: TRBV5-6; j_call: TRBJ1-6; d_call: TRBD1; cdr3_nt: TGTGCCAGCAGCTTGGGGGGACAGAATTCACCCCTCCACTTT; cdr3_aa: CASSLGGQNSPLHF
clone_size: .; v_call: TRBV7-3; j_call: TRBJ2-2; d_call: TRBD2; cdr3_nt: TGTGCCAGCAGCTTGAGGAGAGCGGGGGACAACACCGGGGAGCTGTTTTTT; cdr3_aa: CASSLRRAGDNTGELFF
clone_size: .; v_call: TRBV6-9; j_call: TRBJ2-1; d_call: .; cdr3_nt: TGTGCCAGCAGTTCCTCCAGGGGTGGTGAGCAGTTCTTC; cdr3_aa: CASSSSRGGEQFF
clone_size: .; v_call: TRBV18; j_call: TRBJ1-1; d_call: .; cdr3_nt: TGTGCCAGCTCACCCAAAGGATCAGGGAACACTGAAGCTTTCTTT; cdr3_aa: CASSPKGSGNTEAFF
clone_size: once; v_call: TRBV24-1; j_call: TRBJ2-1; d_call: .; cdr3_nt: TGTGCCACCAGTGGCCGGGACAGGGTTGGGACTAGCGTCAATGAGCAGTTCTTC; cdr3_aa: CATSGRDRVGTSVNEQFF
clone_size: .; v_call: TRBV9; j_call: TRBJ2-5; d_call: .; cdr3_nt: TGTGCCAGCAGCGTAGGGCATAAAGAGACCCAGTACTTC; cdr3_aa: CASSVGHKETQYF
clone_size: .; v_call: TRBV9; j_call: TRBJ1-1; d_call: TRBD1; cdr3_nt: TGTGCCAGCAGCGCCCCGACAGGGGGCACTGAAGCTTTCTTT; cdr3_aa: CASSAPTGGTEAFF
clone_size: .; v_call: TRBV3-1/TRBV3-2; j_call: TRBJ2-5; d_call: .; cdr3_nt: TGTGCCAGCAGCCGCGGCCGCCAAGAGACCCAGTACTTC; cdr3_aa: CASSRGRQETQYF
clone_size: .; v_call: TRBV5-1; j_call: TRBJ2-7; d_call: TRBD1; cdr3_nt: TGCGCCAGCAGCGCCGGACAGGGGTTTCCCTACGAGCAGTACTTC; cdr3_aa: CASSAGQGFPYEQYF
clone_size: .; v_call: TRBV5-5; j_call: TRBJ2-2; d_call: TRBD2; cdr3_nt: TGTGCCAGCAGACCGGGACTAGCGAGAGGTACCGGGGAGCTGTTTTTT; cdr3_aa: CASRPGLARGTGELFF
clone_size: .; v_call: TRBV10-3; j_call: TRBJ2-7; d_call: .; cdr3_nt: TGTGCCATCAGTGACAACTCCTACGAGCAGTACTTC; cdr3_aa: CAISDNSYEQYF
clone_size: .; v_call: TRBV5-1; j_call: TRBJ1-4; d_call: TRBD1; cdr3_nt: TGCGCCAGCAGCTATATTACAGGGGGCGTAGCTGAAAAACTGTTTTTT; cdr3_aa: CASSYITGGVAEKLFF
clone_size: .; v_call: TRBV3-1/TRBV3-2; j_call: TRBJ2-5; d_call: TRBD2; cdr3_nt: TGTGCCAGCAGCCTCGGACTAGCGGGAGATTCGGAGACCCAGTACTTC; cdr3_aa: CASSLGLAGDSETQYF
clone_size: .; v_call: TRBV6-5; j_call: TRBJ1-3; d_call: .; cdr3_nt: TGTGCCAGCGCGGACAGCTACTCTGGAAACACCATATATTTT; cdr3_aa: CASADSYSGNTIYF
clone_size: few; v_call: TRBV6-5; j_call: TRBJ2-3; d_call: TRBD1; cdr3_nt: TGTGCCAGCAGTTTGAGGACAGGGACCGATACGCAGTATTTT; cdr3_aa: CASSLRTGTDTQYF
clone_size: .; v_call: TRBV11-2; j_call: TRBJ2-5; d_call: .; cdr3_nt: TGTGCCAGCAAGACGGGAGTGCAGTGGAGAGAGACCCAGTACTTC; cdr3_aa: CASKTGVQWRETQYF
clone_size: .; v_call: TRBV19; j_call: TRBJ1-1; d_call: TRBD1; cdr3_nt: TGTGCCAGTGGGGACAGGGGACGGGGGAACACTGAAGCTTTCTTT; cdr3_aa: CASGDRGRGNTEAFF
clone_size: .; v_call: TRBV3-1/TRBV3-2; j_call: TRBJ2-1; d_call: TRBD1; cdr3_nt: TGTGCCAGCAGCCCCCGGGACAGGGGCTACAATGAGCAGTTCTTC; cdr3_aa: CASSPRDRGYNEQFF
clone_size: .; v_call: TRBV9; j_call: TRBJ2-3; d_call: .; cdr3_nt: TGTGCCAGCAGCGTATTGGGCCTCGGCACAGATACGCAGTATTTT; cdr3_aa: CASSVLGLGTDTQYF
clone_size: .; v_call: TRBV6-5; j_call: TRBJ2-3; d_call: .; cdr3_nt: TGTGCCAGCAGTTACTCGGGGCGAACAGATACGCAGTATTTT; cdr3_aa: CASSYSGRTDTQYF
clone_size: .; v_call: TRBV6-6; j_call: TRBJ2-4; d_call: .; cdr3_nt: TGTGCCAGCAGTTATGGGGAGAGTTTTGACAAAAACATTCAGTACTTC; cdr3_aa: CASSYGESFDKNIQYF